Listed below are T cell receptor beta chains from one sample, sequenced in a study of T cells in Graves' hyperthyroidism and ophthalmopathy. TCRdb reprocessed the multiplex PCR reads with MiXCR, giving one entry per CDR3 protein. The sample lists 700,000 or so distinct CDR3 sequences, around 15% occurring once. Source material: blood. All receptors derive from a man aged 18 to 29 with Graves' hyperthyroidism. Each CDR3 is given with its conserved first and last residue. The D gene is left open where the match is weak. Expanded clones get a size class; other rows say once, few or many, or leave the size out.

J | V | D | size | DNA | CDR3
TRBJ2-7 | TRBV28 | - | many | TGTGCCAGCAGTAAAATTGACCAAGGCTACGAGCAGTACTTC | CASSKIDQGYEQYF
TRBJ2-7 | TRBV11-2 | - | many | TGTGCCAGCAGCTTAGATTGGATCGGGGTCGAGCAGTACTTC | CASSLDWIGVEQYF
TRBJ2-1 | TRBV18 | TRBD2 | many | TGTGCCAGCTCACCACCCAGCGGGAGTCCCAATGAGCAGTTCTTC | CASSPPSGSPNEQFF
TRBJ2-5 | TRBV12-3/TRBV12-4 | TRBD1 | many | TGTGCCAGCAGCCCAGGACAGGCCCGAGAGACCCAGTACTTC | CASSPGQARETQYF
TRBJ2-3 | TRBV20-1 | TRBD1 | many | TGCAGTGCTAGGGAAAGGAAGGGGGCCCGGGATACGCAGTATTTT | CSARERKGARDTQYF
TRBJ1-1 | TRBV25-1 | - | - | TGTGCCAGCAGTGGTGAACTGAACACTGAAGCTTTCTTT | CASSGELNTEAFF
TRBJ1-1 | TRBV29-1 | - | few | TGCAGCGTTGAAGATACGGTTGAAGCTTTCTTT | CSVEDTVEAFF
TRBJ2-5 | TRBV11-1 | - | many | TGTGCCAGCAGCAAAACCGGGGATAGGTTCCAAGAGACCCAGTACTTC | CASSKTGDRFQETQYF
TRBJ2-7 | TRBV2 | - | - | TGTGCCAGCACCCTTTCACAGAGCTCCTACGAGCAGTACTTC | CASTLSQSSYEQYF
TRBJ1-1 | TRBV5-1 | - | few | TGCGCCAGCAGCTTGTTAGGGGCCCCGAACACTGAAGCTTTCTTT | CASSLLGAPNTEAFF
TRBJ1-5 | TRBV28 | TRBD1 | many | TGTGCCAGCAGTTCGTCAAGGGACAGACATCATCAGCCCCAGCATTTT | CASSSSRDRHHQPQHF
TRBJ2-1 | TRBV28 | - | many | TGTGCCAGCACCGGGACAAGGGGCAATGAGCAGTTCTTC | CASTGTRGNEQFF
TRBJ2-7 | TRBV6-6 | - | many | TGTGCCAGCAGTTACTTAGGGCAGTCCTACGAGCAGTACTTC | CASSYLGQSYEQYF
TRBJ1-2 | TRBV7-9 | - | few | TGTGCCAGCAGCTTAGCTTACAGGGCCCCTCGCCGCGACTATGGCTACACCTTC | CASSLAYRAPRRDYGYTF
TRBJ1-2 | TRBV4-1 | - | - | TGCGCCAGCTCGCAGCCGGGGGTAGGGGTTTATGGCTACACCTTC | CASSQPGVGVYGYTF
TRBJ2-7 | TRBV14 | - | few | TGTGCCAGCAGCCAAGTCCCCTTATTGGACGAGCAGTACTTC | CASSQVPLLDEQYF
TRBJ1-5 | TRBV28 | - | few | TGTGCCAGCAGTTTAGGGGGGGGCGGGGGCAATCAGCCCCAGCATTTT | CASSLGGGGGNQPQHF
TRBJ1-2 | TRBV29-1 | - | - | TGCAGCGTTGGTTTGGGGGGCCCCTATGGCTACACCTTC | CSVGLGGPYGYTF
TRBJ1-2 | TRBV5-1 | TRBD1 | few | TGCGCCAGCAGCAAAGGGACAGGGGACTATGGCTACACCTTC | CASSKGTGDYGYTF
TRBJ2-1 | TRBV20-1 | TRBD2 | many | TGCAGTGCTAGAACTAGCGGGAGGGAAAGCTCCTACAATGAGCAGTTCTTC | CSARTSGRESSYNEQFF
TRBJ2-3 | TRBV29-1 | TRBD2 | few | TGCAGCGTTGCTGCGGGAGCTGATACGCAGTATTTT | CSVAAGADTQYF
TRBJ2-7 | TRBV20-1 | - | many | TGCAGTGCTAGAGATCACCCCAGCGAGCAGTACTTC | CSARDHPSEQYF
TRBJ2-1 | TRBV27 | TRBD2 | many | TGTGCCAGCAGTGAAATCGGGGCGGGAGAAACTGAGCAGTTCTTC | CASSEIGAGETEQFF
TRBJ1-1 | TRBV27 | - | many | TGTGCCAGCAGTAACAGGAACCAGAACACTGAAGCTTTCTTT | CASSNRNQNTEAFF
TRBJ2-7 | TRBV13 | - | few | TGTGCCAGCAGCGTCCGGGGCTTTAGCTCCTACGAGCAGTACTTC | CASSVRGFSSYEQYF
TRBJ2-7 | TRBV4-1 | - | few | TGCGCCAGCAGCCCGAAGGGGGGGGCGGACTACGAGCAGTACTTC | CASSPKGGADYEQYF
TRBJ2-4 | TRBV7-8 | TRBD1 | few | TGTGCCAGCAGCCACAGGGGGGCAAGCATTCAGTACTTC | CASSHRGASIQYF
TRBJ1-1 | TRBV15 | - | many | TGTGCCACCAGCAGAGTGGGCGCGGCGAACACTGAAGCTTTCTTT | CATSRVGAANTEAFF
TRBJ1-2 | TRBV9 | - | few | TGTGCCAGCAGCGGAGTCAGTACAGCGAGCTATGGCTACACCTTC | CASSGVSTASYGYTF
TRBJ2-7 | TRBV11-2 | TRBD2 | - | TGTGCCAGCAGCTTAGTGTCTTTGCGGGAGTTCCACGAGCAGTACTTC | CASSLVSLREFHEQYF
TRBJ2-7 | TRBV3-1 | - | few | TGTGCCAGCAGCCCAATTGGGGAGATCGACGAGCAGTACTTC | CASSPIGEIDEQYF
TRBJ1-1 | TRBV2 | - | many | TGTGCCAGCAGTAATGACAGGACGAACACTGAAGCTTTCTTT | CASSNDRTNTEAFF
TRBJ1-5 | TRBV6-1 | TRBD1 | - | TGTGCCAGCAGTGAAATGCTCCGGGACAGCGGTCAGCCCCAGCATTTT | CASSEMLRDSGQPQHF
TRBJ2-7 | TRBV7-2 | - | many | TGTGCCAGCAGCTTCGAATCCGGCCCATACGAGCAGTACTTC | CASSFESGPYEQYF